This T cell receptor (beta chain) came from a study of blood T cell repertoires in COVID-19. Study summary: Acute and convalescent COVID-19 specimens originated in the United States, Italy and Spain.

Authors' processing steps: Amplification of reference gene primers provided the estimated nucleated cell counts. Only in-frame clones appear in the TCRdb table, and some are missing; sequencing was by immunoSEQ multiplex PCR. The DNA gave D and trimming, while V, J and clone size come from that table. This table holds roughly 140,000 clones, about 86% found once. Assignment of participants to cohorts was predicated upon participant-reported clinical history. The CDR3 contains 13 residues. V lost 2 bases, J lost 8 bases, and 3 bases stayed unmatched. Germline lookup yields CDR1 MNHEY and CDR2 SVGAGI. J is TRBJ2-1 and V is TRBV6-5; 7 bases agree with TRBD2. Sequencing input: PBMCs or T cells enriched from blood (not recorded which). The TCR was taken from a middle-aged man who had recovered from COVID-19. The CDR3 spells CASSYTGGYEQFF. The DNA of the CDR3 is TGTGCCAGCAGTTACACGGGGGGTTATGAGCAGTTCTTC.